This T cell receptor (beta chain) came from a study of T cell responses to AZD1222 COVID-19 vaccine (dated by TCRdb to about 2021). About the investigation overall: TCR sequencing was performed for roughly 250 trial participants, of whom around 200 were given two doses of AZD1222 and around 25 were given two doses of MenACWY control vaccine. Enrollment into the trials was organized by age into subgroups of 18-55, 56-69 and 70-plus years, and those subgroups contained roughly 150, 30 and 60 TCR-sequenced participants, respectively. Findings and caveats that apply to the study as a whole: Because no day 14 peak-response samples were available, the repertoires could be characterized only after the peak T cell response. Most participants were white British and females outnumbered males, and the authors suggested that clonal diversity may have been underestimated. The whole spike protein was spanned by vaccine-associated CD4 TCRs, and dominant responses were seen in regions 160-218 and 743-854. Reportedly, close to half of the unique spike-specific TCRs recognized epitopes lying outside the regions that are mutated in the B.1.351 and B.1.1.7 variants. In the small 56-69-year group, the increase in depth fell short of significance, most likely because of low power. Only five to seven AZD1222 recipients were SARS-CoV-2 seropositive at baseline, limiting conclusions about previously exposed vaccinees. After two AZD1222 doses, spike-specific TCR breadth and depth were significantly higher than at day 0 and than in MenACWY recipients.

The CDR3 regions of human TCRbeta chains were analyzed by immunosequencing. The authors' pipeline ran thus. Repertoire TCRs were matched against a reference library of SARS-CoV-2-specific TCRs generated with the MIRA antigen-specificity platform. Breadth was defined as the fraction of unique TCRs that were SARS-CoV-2-associated, and depth was defined as the fraction of total T cells that were SARS-CoV-2-associated. Using the MIRA data, each spike-specific TCR was assigned both to the spike region to which the TCR was reactive and to a CD4 or CD8 class. Log10-transformed breadth and depth values were compared by one-way ANOVA with Sidak's multiple comparisons tests. The table comes from immuneACCESS by way of TCRdb, which keeps in-frame sequences with V and J called. Part of the clones is missing from these tables; in studies checked, under half for an unresolved V gene and the rest for unknown reasons. For V, J and clone size, that table is used; D and trimming come from the DNA. Here the sample has under 200,000 clones; 85% to 90% occur a single time. The ten largest make up under 3.5% of the sample.

The label giving this sample's time point can be read as: baseline before first vaccination. The sample's treatment or condition label, decoded: meningococcal conjugate vaccine given as trial control. Vaccinee samples were obtained from the UK trials COV001 and COV002, which included a single-blind randomized controlled phase 2/3 trial of AZD1222 (ChAdOx1 nCoV-19) in healthy adults. For TCRbeta chain sequencing, PBMC samples were collected from trial participants at day 0 and at day 28 after the second dose. V is pared back by 3 bases and J by 0 bases, with 5 bases lying between the germline termini. The CDR3 runs 13 amino acids, cysteine and phenylalanine included. Just CDR3 DNA is preserved here, 39 bases in frame from base 1. Concerning this clone itself: Its target antigen remains unknown. No much larger clonotype is one base removed from it; base qualities were not supplied.

The specimen was peripheral blood, collected on day 0 of MenACWY control vaccination. The clonotype was recovered from an adult in good health. The sequence is built from TRBV12-3 or TRBV12-4 and TRBJ1-1; confidence is insufficient to name the D gene. At the DNA level, the sequence is TGTGCCAGCAGTTTTGTACTGAACACTGAAGCTTTCTTT. Translation gives CASSFVLNTEAFF.